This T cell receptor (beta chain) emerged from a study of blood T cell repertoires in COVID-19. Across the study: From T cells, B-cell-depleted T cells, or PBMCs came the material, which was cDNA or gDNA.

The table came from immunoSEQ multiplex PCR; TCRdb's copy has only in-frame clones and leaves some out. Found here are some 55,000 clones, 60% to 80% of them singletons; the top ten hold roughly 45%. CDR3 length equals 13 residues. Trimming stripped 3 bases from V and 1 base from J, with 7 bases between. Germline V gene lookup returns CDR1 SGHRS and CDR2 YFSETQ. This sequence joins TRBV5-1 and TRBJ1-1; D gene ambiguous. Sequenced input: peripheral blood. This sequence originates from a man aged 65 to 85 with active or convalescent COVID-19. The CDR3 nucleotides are TGCGCCAGCAGCTCTGCGCAGAACACTGAAGCTTTCTTT. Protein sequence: CASSSAQNTEAFF.